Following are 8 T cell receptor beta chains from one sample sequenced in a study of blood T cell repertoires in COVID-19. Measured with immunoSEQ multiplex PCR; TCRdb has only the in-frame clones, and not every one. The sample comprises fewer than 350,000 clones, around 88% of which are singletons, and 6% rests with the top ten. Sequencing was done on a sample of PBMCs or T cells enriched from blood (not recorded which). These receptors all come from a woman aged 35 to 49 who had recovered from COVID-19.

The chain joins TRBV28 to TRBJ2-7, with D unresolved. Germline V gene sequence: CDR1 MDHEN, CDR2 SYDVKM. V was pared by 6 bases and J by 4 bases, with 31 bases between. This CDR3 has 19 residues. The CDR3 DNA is TGTGCCAGCAGCCCCCGGTTGAGGCCGGAAAAAGTCAAAACTTACGAGCAGTACTTC. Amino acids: CASSPRLRPEKVKTYEQYF.

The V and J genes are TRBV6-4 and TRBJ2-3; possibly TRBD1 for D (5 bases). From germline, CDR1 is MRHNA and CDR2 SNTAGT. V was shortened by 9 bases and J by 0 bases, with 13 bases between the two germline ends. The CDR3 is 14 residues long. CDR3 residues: CASSEQGSTDTQYF. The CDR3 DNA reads TGTGCCAGTTCGGAGCAGGGTAGCACAGATACGCAGTATTTT.

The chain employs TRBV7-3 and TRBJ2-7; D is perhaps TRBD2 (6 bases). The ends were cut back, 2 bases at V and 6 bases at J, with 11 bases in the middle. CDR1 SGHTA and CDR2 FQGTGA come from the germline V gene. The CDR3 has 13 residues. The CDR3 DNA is TGTGCCAGCAGCTTACAGGAGGGCCGCGAGCAGTACTTC. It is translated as CASSLQEGREQYF.

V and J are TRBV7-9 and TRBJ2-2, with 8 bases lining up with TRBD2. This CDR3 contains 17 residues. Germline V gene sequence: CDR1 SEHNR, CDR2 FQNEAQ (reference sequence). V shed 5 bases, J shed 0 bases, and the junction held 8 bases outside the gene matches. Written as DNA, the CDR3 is TGTGCCAGCAGCCCGTATAGCGGGGCTACGAACACCGGGGAGCTGTTTTTT. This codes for CASSPYSGATNTGELFF.

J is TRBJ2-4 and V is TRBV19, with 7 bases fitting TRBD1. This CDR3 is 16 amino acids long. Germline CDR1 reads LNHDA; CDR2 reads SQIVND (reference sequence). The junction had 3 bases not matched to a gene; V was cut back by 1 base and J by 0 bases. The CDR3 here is CASSIGDRIAKNIQYF. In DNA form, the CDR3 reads TGTGCCAGTAGTATAGGGGACAGAATAGCCAAAAACATTCAGTACTTC.

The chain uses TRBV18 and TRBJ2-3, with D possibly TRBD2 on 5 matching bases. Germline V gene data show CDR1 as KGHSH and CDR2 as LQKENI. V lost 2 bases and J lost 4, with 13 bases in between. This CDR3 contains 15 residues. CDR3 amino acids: CASSPNQMRADTQYF. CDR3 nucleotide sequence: TGTGCCAGCTCACCAAACCAGATGAGGGCAGATACGCAGTATTTT.

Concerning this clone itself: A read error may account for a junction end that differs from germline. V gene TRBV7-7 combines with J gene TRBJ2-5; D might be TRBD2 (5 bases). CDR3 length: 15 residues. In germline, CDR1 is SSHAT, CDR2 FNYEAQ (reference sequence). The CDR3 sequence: CASSLDRGSPETQYF. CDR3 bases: TGTGCTAGCAGCTTAGATCGGGGTTCCCCAGAGACCCAGTACTTC.

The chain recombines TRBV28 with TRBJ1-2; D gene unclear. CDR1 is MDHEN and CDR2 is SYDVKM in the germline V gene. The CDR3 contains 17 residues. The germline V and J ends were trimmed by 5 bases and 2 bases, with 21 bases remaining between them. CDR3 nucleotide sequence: TGTGCCAGCAGTCTAACCGGCCCTCGGAGGGCGAACTATGGCTACACCTTC. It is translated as CASSLTGPRRANYGYTF.